The 17 T cell receptor beta chains given below trace back to one sample, sequenced in a study of blood T cell repertoires in COVID-19. Repertoires were generated with immunoSEQ multiplex PCR, while TCRdb's copy carries only in-frame clones and drops some. The table lists over 150,000 clones, 70% to 90% of them singletons. Sequenced sample: peripheral blood. These receptors were collected from a man aged 50 to 59 who had recovered from COVID-19.

This clone has just a few counts. V gene TRBV9 combines with J gene TRBJ1-1; D ambiguous. With 3 bases removed from V and 4 bases from J, the gap between germline ends came to 16 bases. Germline-derived CDR1 and CDR2 are SGDLS and YYNGEE. CDR3 length equals 15 residues. Written as DNA, the CDR3 is TGTGCCAGCAGCGAGCTAACAGACCGTGGCACTGAAGCTTTCTTT. Protein: CASSELTDRGTEAFF.

V and J are TRBV30 and TRBJ1-5, with D possibly matching TRBD1 (5 bases). Trimming removed 4 bases from V and 3 bases from J, with 19 bases in between. The CDR3 loop spans 16 amino acids. Looked up from germline, CDR1 is GTSNPN and CDR2 is SVGIG (reference sequence). CDR3 sequence: CAWTSPSGLLNQPQHF. Written as DNA, the CDR3 is TGTGCCTGGACCTCGCCATCGGGACTGCTCAATCAGCCCCAGCATTTT.

As DNA, the CDR3 is TGTGCCAGCAGCCCCGGGACAGGATTGTACCAAGAGACCCAGTACTTC. It is translated as CASSPGTGLYQETQYF. The chain uses TRBV9 and TRBJ2-5, with 8 bases that match TRBD1. In germline, CDR1 is SGDLS, CDR2 YYNGEE. The CDR3 runs to 16 residues. V was clipped by 4 bases and J by 0 bases; unmatched bases: 8. Filled out from reference TRBV9 and TRBJ2-5, the complete variable domain reads DSGVTQTPKHLITATGQRVTLRCSPRSGDLSVYWYQQSLDQGLQFLIQYYNGEERAKGNILERFSAQQFPDLHSELNLSSLELGDSALYFCASSPGTGLYQETQYFGPGTRLLVL.

The chain recombines TRBV12-3 or TRBV12-4 with TRBJ1-2; D is possibly TRBD1 (5 bases). V was pared by 5 bases and J by 8 bases, with 12 bases between. The CDR3 totals 12 residues. CDR3 coding DNA: TGTGCCAGCAGTCGCAGGGCCCCGGGCTACACCTTC. It translates to CASSRRAPGYTF.

The chain has TRBV11-2 and TRBJ2-7; 7 bases are shared with TRBD1. The CDR3 totals 15 residues. Trimming removed 1 base from V and 1 base from J; junction bases left unmatched: 4. Germline V CDR1 and CDR2: SGHAT, FQNNGV. As DNA, the CDR3 is TGTGCCAGCAGCTTAGTCCCCAGGGGGTCCTACGAGCAGTACTTC. It is translated as CASSLVPRGSYEQYF.

A single count supports this clone. The CDR3 DNA reads TGTGCCAGCAGTTTAGGGACAGGGGAGGGTGGCTACACCTTC. This gives the protein CASSLGTGEGGYTF. The chain uses TRBV28 and TRBJ1-2; TRBD1 matches at 10 bases. J was trimmed by 7 bases and V by 2 bases; bases with no gene match: 4. The CDR3 length is 14 residues. CDR1 and CDR2 from the germline V gene are MDHEN and SYDVKM.

As to this clone: One end of the junction fails to match germline, which may point to a read error. The same CDR3 also results from other DNA sequences found in this sample. The chain has TRBV9 and TRBJ1-5; D perhaps matches TRBD1 (5 bases). This CDR3 is 15 amino acids long. In germline, CDR1 is SGDLS, CDR2 YYNGEE. The CDR3 reads CASSVGVGLDQPQHF. DNA of the CDR3: TGTGCCAGCAGCGTAGGGGTGGGGCTGGATCAACCCCAGCATTTT.

The chain recombines TRBV18 with TRBJ1-4, with D maybe TRBD1 (6 bases). V was shortened by 4 bases and J by 6 bases, with 9 bases between the two germline ends. The germline V gene encodes CDR1 KGHSH and CDR2 LQKENI. The CDR3 consists of 13 residues. The CDR3 DNA reads as TGTGCCAGCTCACGGGCAGGGGATGAAAAACTGTTTTTT. Translated: CASSRAGDEKLFF. Filled out from reference TRBV18 and TRBJ1-4, the complete variable domain reads NAGVMQNPRHLVRRRGQEARLRCSPMKGHSHVYWYRQLPEEGLKFMVYLQKENIIDESGMPKERFSAEFPKEGPSILRIQQVVRGDSAAYFCASSRAGDEKLFFGSGTQLSVL.

This clone was seen just once. The chain recombines TRBV7-2 with TRBJ2-1; 8 bases line up with TRBD2. This CDR3 has 15 residues. The germline CDR1 and CDR2 sequences are SGHTA and FQGNSA. V gave up 5 bases and J gave up 10 bases; unmatched junction bases: 13. CDR3 nucleotides: TGTGCCAGCAGCCCCCGAGTAGCGGGGCTAGGGGAGCAGTTCTTC. It codes for CASSPRVAGLGEQFF.

The genes are TRBV13 and TRBJ1-1; perhaps TRBD1 as D (6 bases). The CDR3 extends over 14 amino acids. Trimming stripped 5 bases from V and 1 base from J, with 11 bases between. Germline V gene sequence: CDR1 PRHDT, CDR2 FYEKMQ (reference sequence). The CDR3 protein is CASSPGGANTEAFF. In DNA, the CDR3 is TGTGCCAGCAGCCCCGGGGGGGCGAACACTGAAGCTTTCTTT.

V is TRBV19 and J is TRBJ1-1; D is uncertain. CDR1 and CDR2 from the germline V gene are LNHDA and SQIVND (reference sequence). The length of the CDR3 is 12 residues. V was cut by 3 bases and J by 6 bases, with 8 bases left in between. This CDR3 reads CASSIGVAEAFF. In DNA form, the CDR3 reads TGTGCCAGTAGTATCGGGGTCGCTGAAGCTTTCTTT. The full variable domain, with the rest looked up from reference TRBV19 and TRBJ1-1, is DGGITQSPKYLFRKEGQNVTLSCEQNLNHDAMYWYRQDPGQGLRLIYYSQIVNDFQKGDIAEGYSVSREKKESFPLTVTSAQKNPTAFYLCASSIGVAEAFFGQGTRLTVV.

This chain connects TRBV6-1 to TRBJ2-1, with 9 bases lining up with TRBD2. Germline-derived CDR1 and CDR2 are MNHNS and SASEGT. The trim removed 5 bases at V and 12 bases at J, leaving 14 bases unmatched. The CDR3 runs 15 residues. CDR3 protein: CASSTQGREGQGQFF. The CDR3, as DNA: TGTGCCAGCAGTACCCAGGGGCGGGAGGGCCAAGGGCAGTTCTTC.

The rearrangement joins TRBV5-1 to TRBJ1-1; 7 bases fit TRBD1. The CDR3 contains 15 residues. V dropped 3 bases and J dropped 2; count of bases not matched to a gene: 7. The germline V gene encodes CDR1 SGHRS and CDR2 YFSETQ. The CDR3 DNA is TGCGCCAGCAGCTACACGGGACAGATTAACACTGAAGCTTTCTTT. This sequence encodes CASSYTGQINTEAFF.

Comment on this clone: A much more abundant neighbour one base away suggests this may be a read error. The V and J genes are TRBV7-8 and TRBJ2-7; 7 bases map to TRBD1. Germline CDR1 reads SGHVS; CDR2 reads FQNEAQ. V shed 5 bases, J shed 2 bases, and the junction held 3 bases outside the gene matches. The CDR3 loop spans 13 amino acids. CDR3 DNA: TGTGCCAGCAGCCAAGACAGGGCCTACGAGCAGTACTTC. Residues: CASSQDRAYEQYF.

The CDR3 here is CASSSTSWTSGGSDTQYF. The CDR3 DNA follows: TGTGCCAGCAGCTCCACTTCCTGGACTAGCGGGGGATCAGATACGCAGTATTTT. The chain links TRBV5-8 to TRBJ2-3, with 13 bases lining up with TRBD2. V trimming: 3 bases; J trimming: 4 bases; junction bases outside the gene matches: 11. From germline, CDR1 is SGHTS and CDR2 YDEGEE. This CDR3 spans 18 amino acids.

This chain links TRBV29-1 with TRBJ2-5; possibly TRBD1 for D (5 bases). V was cut by 0 bases and J by 5 bases, with 7 bases left in between. The germline CDR1 and CDR2 sequences are SQVTM and ANQGSEA. This CDR3 comprises 12 residues. In nucleotides, the CDR3 is TGCAGCGTTGAAGAATGGGGCGAGACCCAGTACTTC. Protein product: CSVEEWGETQYF.

CDR3 loop: CASSVRLAGETQYF. The CDR3 bases are TGTGCCAGCAGCGTGAGACTAGCGGGGGAGACCCAGTACTTC. J is TRBJ2-5 and V is TRBV9; 11 bases agree with TRBD2. The CDR3 extends over 14 amino acids. Germline V gene lookup returns CDR1 SGDLS and CDR2 YYNGEE. J was trimmed by 5 bases and V by 2 bases; bases with no gene match: 2.